These T cell receptor beta chains were read from a single sample in a study of cytomegalovirus exposure and HLA in healthy donors. This table comes from immunoSEQ multiplex PCR, and its TCRdb copy is limited to in-frame clones, with some not included. Of 100,000 to 150,000 clones listed, 78% are singletons. Sequencing input: PBMCs. These receptors all come from a man aged 40-55 years in good health and CMV-seronegative. CDR3s include the opening cysteine and the closing phenylalanine or tryptophan. A D gene is named only where the DNA matches it firmly. Clone size is given for some rows only: seen once, a few or many times, or a class if the clone is expanded.

D gene,J gene,clone size,V gene,CDR3 DNA,CDR3 protein
TRBD1,TRBJ1-4,NA,TRBV6-5,TGTGCCAGCAGCCGGCAGGGGGCGGTTTTTGGAAAACTGTTTTTT,CASSRQGAVFGKLFF
NA,TRBJ2-7,NA,TRBV4-3,TGCGCCAGCAGCCAAGATGTTCGAGGGGGGGCCTACGAGCAGTACTTC,CASSQDVRGGAYEQYF
TRBD2,TRBJ2-3,NA,TRBV11-3,TGTGCCAGCAGCTACGGGGGGACCACAGATACGCAGTATTTT,CASSYGGTTDTQYF
TRBD1,TRBJ1-1,NA,TRBV5-1,TGCGCCAGCAGCCAACGACGACAGGGGGTCACTGAAGCTTTCTTT,CASSQRRQGVTEAFF
TRBD1,TRBJ2-2,NA,TRBV5-1,TGCGCCAGCAGCTTAGAACAGGGGGGATTGACCGGGGAGCTGTTTTTT,CASSLEQGGLTGELFF
TRBD1,TRBJ2-1,NA,TRBV7-9,TGTGCCAGCAGCCCCCGGACAGGGAAGGCTCCAGTGAATGAGCAGTTCTTC,CASSPRTGKAPVNEQFF
TRBD1,TRBJ1-2,NA,TRBV28,TGTGCCAGCAGGGAAGACAGGGTCAGCTACACCTTC,CASREDRVSYTF
NA,TRBJ1-3,few,TRBV6-5,TGTGCCAGCAGTTACCGGGGTGGGGGCAAAAACACCATATATTTT,CASSYRGGGKNTIYF
NA,TRBJ2-6,NA,TRBV7-2,TGTGCCAGCAGCTCGACAGGTACCCTGACTTTC,CASSSTGTLTF
NA,TRBJ1-1,NA,TRBV19,TGTGCCAGTAGTATCCCCGGGAAGAGGGACACTGAAGCTTTCTTT,CASSIPGKRDTEAFF
NA,TRBJ1-1,few,TRBV2,TGTGCCAGCATGCTAGAGAACACTGAAGCTTTCTTT,CASMLENTEAFF
TRBD2,TRBJ2-7,NA,TRBV9,TGTGCCAGCAGCATGACTAGCGGGGGCTACGAGCAGTACTTC,CASSMTSGGYEQYF
TRBD2,TRBJ2-7,NA,TRBV28,TGTGCCAGCAGTGGGACTAGCGGGGGGTCGGGGCAGTACTTC,CASSGTSGGSGQYF
TRBD1,TRBJ2-7,NA,TRBV4-2,TGTGCCAGCAGCCAAGCAAAGGGACAGGACTTCTACGAGCAGTACTTC,CASSQAKGQDFYEQYF
NA,TRBJ1-1,NA,TRBV4-3,TGCGCCAGCAGCCAAGAGATGGGGAGGTATAAGAACACTGAAGCTTTCTTT,CASSQEMGRYKNTEAFF
TRBD1,TRBJ1-3,NA,TRBV11-1,TGTGCCAGCAGCTTAGGAGAGGGGGCCGGAAACACCATATATTTT,CASSLGEGAGNTIYF
NA,TRBJ2-7,NA,TRBV27,TGTGCCAGCAGTGCCCCGTGGGGGGGCGTCGACGAGCAGTACTTC,CASSAPWGGVDEQYF
TRBD1,TRBJ2-1,NA,TRBV27,TGTGCCAGCAGTTTACCGGGACAGGGGCGTGGGCAGTTCTTC,CASSLPGQGRGQFF
NA,TRBJ1-2,NA,TRBV19,TGTGCCAGTACCAGGGATCATGGCTATGGCTACACCTTC,CASTRDHGYGYTF
TRBD1,TRBJ2-5,NA,TRBV5-1,TGCGCCAGCAGCCCAAGGGACAGGACGGAGACCCAGTACTTC,CASSPRDRTETQYF
NA,TRBJ1-5,NA,TRBV28,TGTGCCAGCAGGAGGATTGGGCAGCCCCAGCATTTT,CASRRIGQPQHF
NA,TRBJ2-7,NA,TRBV28,TGTGCCAGCCGAAGGGGTGGGGCTTTAGGCGAGCAGTACTTC,CASRRGGALGEQYF
NA,TRBJ2-5,NA,TRBV5-6,TGTGCCAGCAGTCTCCAAGAGACCCAGTACTTC,CASSLQETQYF
NA,TRBJ1-5,NA,TRBV6-1,TGTGCCAGCACGGAGAATAGCAATCAGCCCCAGCATTTT,CASTENSNQPQHF
NA,TRBJ2-7,NA,TRBV7-2,TGTGCCAGCAGCTTAGGTCCGGGAACATACTACGAGCAGTACTTC,CASSLGPGTYYEQYF
NA,TRBJ2-1,NA,TRBV7-3,TGTGCCAGCAGCCTTCAAGCTGGCAATGAGCAGTTCTTC,CASSLQAGNEQFF
TRBD1,TRBJ2-2,NA,TRBV9,TGTGCCAGCAGCCCAGGGGGCGCGCCCGGGGAGCTGTTTTTT,CASSPGGAPGELFF
NA,TRBJ1-1,NA,TRBV7-7,TGTGCCAGCCCCGGGAGTTTGACTGAAGCTTTCTTT,CASPGSLTEAFF
TRBD1,TRBJ1-1,NA,TRBV27,TGTGCCAGCAGTTCATTTGGGACAGGCTGGAGCACTGAAGCTTTCTTT,CASSSFGTGWSTEAFF
TRBD1,TRBJ2-6,NA,TRBV5-1,TGCGCCAGCAGCTTGGCGTCACAGGGGTCTGGGGCCAACGTCCTGACTTTC,CASSLASQGSGANVLTF
NA,TRBJ2-2,NA,TRBV5-1,TGCGCCAGCAGCTTGGCGGTGACCGGGGAGCTGTTTTTT,CASSLAVTGELFF
TRBD1,TRBJ2-5,NA,TRBV7-6,TGTGCCAGCAGCGTAGTGGGACAGGGGCCAGAGACCCAGTACTTC,CASSVVGQGPETQYF
NA,TRBJ2-5,NA,TRBV13,TGTGCCAGCAGCTTAGAAGGGGCCCAGTACTTC,CASSLEGAQYF
NA,TRBJ2-3,few,TRBV2,TGTGCCAGCAGTGTCCGGAGCACAGATACGCAGTATTTT,CASSVRSTDTQYF
NA,TRBJ1-6,NA,TRBV11-2,TGTGCCAGCAGCCCCGGCGGGTTAAGCTCACCCCTCCACTTT,CASSPGGLSSPLHF
TRBD1,TRBJ1-1,NA,TRBV27,TGTGCCAGCAGTTTAACAATAGGGACAGGGGGCGCTACTGAAGCTTTCTTT,CASSLTIGTGGATEAFF
NA,TRBJ2-7,NA,TRBV5-6,TGTGCCAGCAGCTTGACCTTTCACTACGAGCAGTACTTC,CASSLTFHYEQYF
TRBD1,TRBJ2-7,few,TRBV7-2,TGTGCCAGCAGCCTGGACAGGGGAGGTGGCTACGAGCAGTACTTC,CASSLDRGGGYEQYF
NA,TRBJ2-5,NA,TRBV4-2,TGTGCCAGCAGCCAAGTCCCCAGGGCGGAGACCCAGTACTTC,CASSQVPRAETQYF
NA,TRBJ1-3,NA,TRBV29-1,TGCAGCGTTGCCGGGGGGGGCAACACCATATATTTT,CSVAGGGNTIYF
NA,TRBJ2-5,NA,TRBV9,TGTGCCAGCAGCGTAGGGGGGGGCGTAGAGACCCAGTACTTC,CASSVGGGVETQYF
NA,TRBJ1-5,few,TRBV21-1,TGTGCCAGCAGCAATTACAGGGGAATCAGCAATCAGCCCCAGCATTTT,CASSNYRGISNQPQHF
NA,TRBJ1-6,NA,TRBV6-5,TGTGCCAGCAGTTACTCGACGGAATACAGGAATTCCCCCCGCCACTTT,CASSYSTEYRNSPRHF